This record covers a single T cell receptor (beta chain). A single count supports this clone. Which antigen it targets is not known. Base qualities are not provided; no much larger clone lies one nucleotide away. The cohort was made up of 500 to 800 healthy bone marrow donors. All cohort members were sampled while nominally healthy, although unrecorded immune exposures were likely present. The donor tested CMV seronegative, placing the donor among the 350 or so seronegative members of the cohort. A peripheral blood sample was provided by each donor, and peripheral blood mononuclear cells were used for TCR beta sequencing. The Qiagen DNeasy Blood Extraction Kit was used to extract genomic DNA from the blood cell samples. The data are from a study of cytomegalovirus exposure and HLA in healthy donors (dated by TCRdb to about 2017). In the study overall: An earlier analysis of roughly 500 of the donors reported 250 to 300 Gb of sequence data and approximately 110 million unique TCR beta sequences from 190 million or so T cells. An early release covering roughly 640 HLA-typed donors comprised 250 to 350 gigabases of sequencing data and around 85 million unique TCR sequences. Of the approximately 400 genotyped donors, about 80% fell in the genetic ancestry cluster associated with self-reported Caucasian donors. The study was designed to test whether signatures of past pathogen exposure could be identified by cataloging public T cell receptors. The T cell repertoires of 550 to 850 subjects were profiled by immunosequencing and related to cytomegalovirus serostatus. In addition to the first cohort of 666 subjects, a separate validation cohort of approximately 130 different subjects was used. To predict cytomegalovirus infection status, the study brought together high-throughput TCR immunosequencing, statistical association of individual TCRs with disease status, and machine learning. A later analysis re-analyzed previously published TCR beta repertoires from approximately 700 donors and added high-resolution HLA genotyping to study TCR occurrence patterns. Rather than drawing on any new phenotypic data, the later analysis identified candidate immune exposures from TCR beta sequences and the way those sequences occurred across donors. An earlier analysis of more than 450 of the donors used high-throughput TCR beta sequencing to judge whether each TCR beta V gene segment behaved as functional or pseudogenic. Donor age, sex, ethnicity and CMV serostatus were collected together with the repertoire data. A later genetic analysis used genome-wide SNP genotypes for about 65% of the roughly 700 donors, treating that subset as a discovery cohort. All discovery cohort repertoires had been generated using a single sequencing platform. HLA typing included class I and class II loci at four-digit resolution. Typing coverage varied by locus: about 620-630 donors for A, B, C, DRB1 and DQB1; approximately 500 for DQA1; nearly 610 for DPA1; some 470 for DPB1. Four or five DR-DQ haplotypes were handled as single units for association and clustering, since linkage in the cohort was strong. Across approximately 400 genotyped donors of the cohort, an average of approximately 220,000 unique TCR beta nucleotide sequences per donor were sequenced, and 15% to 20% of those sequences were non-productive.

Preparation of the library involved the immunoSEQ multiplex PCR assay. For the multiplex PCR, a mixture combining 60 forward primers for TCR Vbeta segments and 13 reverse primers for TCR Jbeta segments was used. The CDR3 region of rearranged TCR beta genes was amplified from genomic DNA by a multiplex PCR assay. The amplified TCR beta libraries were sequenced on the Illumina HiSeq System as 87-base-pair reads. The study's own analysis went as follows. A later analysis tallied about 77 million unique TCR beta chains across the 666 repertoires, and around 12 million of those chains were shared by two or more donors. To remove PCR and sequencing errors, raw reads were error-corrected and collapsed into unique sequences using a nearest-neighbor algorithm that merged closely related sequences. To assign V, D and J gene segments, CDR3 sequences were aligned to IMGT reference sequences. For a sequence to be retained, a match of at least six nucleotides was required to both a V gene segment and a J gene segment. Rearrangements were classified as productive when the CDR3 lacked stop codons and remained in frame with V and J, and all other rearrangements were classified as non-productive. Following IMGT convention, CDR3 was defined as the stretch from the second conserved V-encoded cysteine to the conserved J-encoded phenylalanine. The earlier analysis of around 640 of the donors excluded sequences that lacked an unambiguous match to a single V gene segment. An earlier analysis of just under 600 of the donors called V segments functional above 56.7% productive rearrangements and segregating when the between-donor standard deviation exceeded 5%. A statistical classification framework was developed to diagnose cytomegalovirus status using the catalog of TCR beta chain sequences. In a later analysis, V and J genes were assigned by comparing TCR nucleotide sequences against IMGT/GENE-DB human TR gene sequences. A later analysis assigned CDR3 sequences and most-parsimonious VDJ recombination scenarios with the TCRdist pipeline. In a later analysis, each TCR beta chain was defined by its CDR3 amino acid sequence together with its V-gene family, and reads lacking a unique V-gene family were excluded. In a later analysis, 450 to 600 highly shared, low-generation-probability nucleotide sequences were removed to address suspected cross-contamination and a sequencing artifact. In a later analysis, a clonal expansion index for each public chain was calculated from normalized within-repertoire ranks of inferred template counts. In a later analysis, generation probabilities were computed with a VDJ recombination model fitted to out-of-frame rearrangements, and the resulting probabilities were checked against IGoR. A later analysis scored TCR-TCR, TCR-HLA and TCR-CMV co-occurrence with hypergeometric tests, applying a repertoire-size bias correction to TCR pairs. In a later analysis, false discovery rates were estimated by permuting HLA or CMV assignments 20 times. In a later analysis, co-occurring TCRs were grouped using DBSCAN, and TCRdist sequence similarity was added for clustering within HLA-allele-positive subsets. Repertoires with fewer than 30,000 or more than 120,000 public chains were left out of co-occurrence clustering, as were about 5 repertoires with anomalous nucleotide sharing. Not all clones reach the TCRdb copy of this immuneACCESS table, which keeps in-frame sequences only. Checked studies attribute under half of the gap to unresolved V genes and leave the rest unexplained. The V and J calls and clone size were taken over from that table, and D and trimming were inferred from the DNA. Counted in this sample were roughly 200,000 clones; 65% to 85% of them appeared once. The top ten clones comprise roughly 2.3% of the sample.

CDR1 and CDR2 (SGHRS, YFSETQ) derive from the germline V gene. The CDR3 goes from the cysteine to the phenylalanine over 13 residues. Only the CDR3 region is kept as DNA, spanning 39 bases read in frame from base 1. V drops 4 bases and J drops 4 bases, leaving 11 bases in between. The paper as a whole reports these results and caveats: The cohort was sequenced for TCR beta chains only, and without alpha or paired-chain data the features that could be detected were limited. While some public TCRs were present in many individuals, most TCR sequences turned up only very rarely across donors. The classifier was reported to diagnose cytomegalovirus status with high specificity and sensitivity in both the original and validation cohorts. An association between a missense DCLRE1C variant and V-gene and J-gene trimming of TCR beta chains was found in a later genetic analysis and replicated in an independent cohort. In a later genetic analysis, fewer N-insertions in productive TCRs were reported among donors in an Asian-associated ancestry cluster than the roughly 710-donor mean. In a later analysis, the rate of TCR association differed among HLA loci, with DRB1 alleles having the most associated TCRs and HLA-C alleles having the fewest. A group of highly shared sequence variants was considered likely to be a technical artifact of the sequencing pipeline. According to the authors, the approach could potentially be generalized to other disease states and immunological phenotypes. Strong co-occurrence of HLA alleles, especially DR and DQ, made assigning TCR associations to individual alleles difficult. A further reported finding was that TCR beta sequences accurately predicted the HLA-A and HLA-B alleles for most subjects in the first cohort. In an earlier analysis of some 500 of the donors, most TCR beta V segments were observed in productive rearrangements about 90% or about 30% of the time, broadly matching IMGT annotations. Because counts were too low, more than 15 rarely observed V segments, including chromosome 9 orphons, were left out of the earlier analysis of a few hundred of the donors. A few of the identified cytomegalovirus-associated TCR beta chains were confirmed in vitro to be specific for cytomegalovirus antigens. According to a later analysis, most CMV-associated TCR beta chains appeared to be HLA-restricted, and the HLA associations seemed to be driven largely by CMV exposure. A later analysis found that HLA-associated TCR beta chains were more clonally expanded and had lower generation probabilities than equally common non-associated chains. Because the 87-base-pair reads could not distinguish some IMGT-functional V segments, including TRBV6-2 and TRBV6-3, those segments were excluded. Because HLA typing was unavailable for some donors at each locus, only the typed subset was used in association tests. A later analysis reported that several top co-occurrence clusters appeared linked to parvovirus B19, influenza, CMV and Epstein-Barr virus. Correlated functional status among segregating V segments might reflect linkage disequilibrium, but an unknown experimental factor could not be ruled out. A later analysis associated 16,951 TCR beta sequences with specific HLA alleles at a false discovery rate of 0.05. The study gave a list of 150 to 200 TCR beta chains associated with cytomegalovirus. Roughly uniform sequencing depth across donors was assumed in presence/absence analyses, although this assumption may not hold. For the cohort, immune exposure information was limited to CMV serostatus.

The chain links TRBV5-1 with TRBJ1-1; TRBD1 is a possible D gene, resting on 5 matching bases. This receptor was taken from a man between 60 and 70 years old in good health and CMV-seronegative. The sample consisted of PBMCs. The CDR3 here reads CASSVDQGTEAFF. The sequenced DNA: TGCGCCAGCAGCGTGGATCAGGGCACTGAAGCTTTCTTT.